One sample yielded the 15 T cell receptor beta chains listed below, sequenced in a study of T cell changes during pregnancy in multiple sclerosis. Sequenced by immunoSEQ multiplex PCR; TCRdb stores in-frame clones only, minus some. The data contain roughly 70,000 clones, just over 90% of them singletons. The sequences come from peripheral blood, collected in the third trimester of pregnancy. Receptors originate from a female donor with multiple sclerosis, enrolled in a pregnancy study.

V usage is TRBV6-5 and J usage is TRBJ1-5, with 7 nucleotides matching TRBD1. CDR3 length: 13 amino acids. CDR1 is MNHEY and CDR2 is SVGAGI in the germline V gene. Losses at the gene ends were 6 bases for V and 7 bases for J; bases not matched to a gene: 6. CDR3 loop: CASSPGGGQPQHF. CDR3 nucleotides: TGTGCCAGCAGCCCAGGGGGAGGACAGCCCCAGCATTTT.

The chain has TRBV19 and TRBJ2-5; 7 bases line up with TRBD1. From germline, CDR1 is LNHDA and CDR2 SQIVND (reference sequence). Trimming cost V 3 bases and J 1 base; bases outside gene matches: 5. This CDR3 comprises 15 residues. The CDR3 loop is CASSIVAGGQETQYF. DNA of the CDR3: TGTGCCAGTAGTATTGTCGCAGGGGGCCAAGAGACCCAGTACTTC.

The V call is TRBV29-1, the J call TRBJ1-4; TRBD1 agrees at 8 bases. Germline V gives CDR1 SQVTM, CDR2 ANQGSEA. The J segment lost 4 bases and the V segment lost 4 bases, leaving 8 bases of the junction unmatched. This CDR3 spans 15 amino acids. Here the CDR3 DNA reads TGCAGCGTTGTAGGAACACAGGGGGATAATGAAAAACTGTTTTTT. The encoded protein is CSVVGTQGDNEKLFF.

This clone was detected a few times. The V and J genes are TRBV19 and TRBJ1-5, with no clear D. Germline loops: CDR1 LNHDA, CDR2 SQIVND (reference sequence). This CDR3 contains 13 residues. Trimming left V 2 bases short and J 4 bases short, with 6 bases between. The chain's CDR3 is CASSILLNQPQHF. The CDR3 nucleotides are TGTGCCAGTAGTATACTCCTAAATCAGCCCCAGCATTTT.

This chain joins TRBV9 and TRBJ2-7; 8 nucleotides agree with TRBD1. Per germline, CDR1 SGDLS and CDR2 YYNGEE. CDR3 length: 14 residues. Trimming took 3 bases from V and 2 from J; bases not matched to a gene: 4. This CDR3 reads CASSARDRPYEQYF. CDR3 in DNA: TGTGCCAGCAGCGCCCGGGACAGGCCCTACGAGCAGTACTTC. The full variable domain, completed using reference TRBV9 and TRBJ2-7, is DSGVTQTPKHLITATGQRVTLRCSPRSGDLSVYWYQQSLDQGLQFLIQYYNGEERAKGNILERFSAQQFPDLHSELNLSSLELGDSALYFCASSARDRPYEQYFGPGTRLTVT.

This clone occurred once. V usage is TRBV6-1 and J usage is TRBJ2-1; D might be TRBD2 (5 bases). Trimming removed 8 bases at V and 8 bases at J, with 19 bases between. This CDR3 is 14 amino acids long. In germline, CDR1 is MNHNS, CDR2 SASEGT. CDR3 sequence reads: CASLSGSFNDEQFF. As DNA, the CDR3 is TGTGCCAGCCTAAGCGGAAGTTTCAATGATGAGCAGTTCTTC.

V gene TRBV29-1 combines with J gene TRBJ2-6, with D possibly being TRBD2 (7 bases). Trimming shortened V by 4 bases and J by 4 bases, and 14 bases separated the two germline ends. In germline, CDR1 is SQVTM, CDR2 ANQGSEA. This CDR3 spans 15 amino acids. The CDR3 region has the DNA TGCAGCGTTGTGGGGGGGGCGCCGGGGGCCAACGTCCTGACTTTC. This codes for CSVVGGAPGANVLTF.

This clone was seen only a few times. This chain joins TRBV4-1 and TRBJ1-1; TRBD1 agrees at 7 bases. The CDR3 loop spans 13 amino acids. CDR1 is MGHRA and CDR2 is YSYEKL in the germline V gene. The ends lost 4 bases at V and 6 bases at J; junction bases unmatched: 5. The CDR3 here is CASSPQGGAEAFF. In nucleotides, the CDR3 is TGCGCCAGCAGCCCCCAGGGGGGCGCTGAAGCTTTCTTT.

J is TRBJ2-7 and V is TRBV27; 9 nucleotides agree with TRBD2. CDR3 size: 14 residues. The V gene end was trimmed by 7 bases and the J gene end by 1 base; junction bases not matched to a gene: 5. Germline V lookup: CDR1 MNHEY, CDR2 SMNVEV (reference sequence). In DNA form, the CDR3 reads TGTGCCAGCACTCCTCTAGCGGGGTCCTACGAGCAGTACTTC. Protein product: CASTPLAGSYEQYF.

V usage is TRBV4-3 and J usage is TRBJ2-6, with 7 positions matching TRBD1. CDR1 and CDR2 from the germline V gene are LGHNA and YSLEER. This CDR3 region has 15 residues. V trimming: 1 base; J trimming: 6 bases; junction bases outside the gene matches: 3. Written as DNA, the CDR3 is TGCGCCAGCAGCCAAGGACAGGGTGAGGCCAACGTCCTGACTTTC. Amino acids: CASSQGQGEANVLTF.

The J gene is TRBJ1-3, the V gene TRBV11-2, with TRBD1 matching over 8 bases. Germline CDR1 and CDR2: SGHAT and FQNNGV. V lost 5 bases, J lost 0 bases, and 12 bases stayed unmatched. CDR3 length: 18 residues. The CDR3 spells CASSPWTGKDPSGNTIYF. Written as DNA, the CDR3 is TGTGCCAGCAGCCCCTGGACAGGGAAAGATCCCTCTGGAAACACCATATATTTT.

The rearrangement joins TRBV29-1 to TRBJ1-2; D is uncertain. The CDR3 covers 15 residues. V lost 6 bases, J lost 5 bases, and 22 bases lay in between. The germline V gene has CDR1 SQVTM and CDR2 ANQGSEA. The CDR3 is CSVYSLNSGAYGYTF. In DNA form, the CDR3 reads TGCAGCGTCTACAGCCTGAACAGCGGAGCTTATGGCTACACCTTC.

The chain employs TRBV2 and TRBJ2-7; 13 bases are shared with TRBD2. This CDR3 is 15 amino acids long. J lost 5 bases, V lost 7 bases, and 8 bases had no gene match. Germline V CDR1 and CDR2: SNHLY, FYNNEI. The CDR3, as DNA: TGTGCCAGCAAGACCTTAACTAGCGGGAGGGACGAGCAGTACTTC. The encoded protein is CASKTLTSGRDEQYF.

In its sample, this clone was seen a few times. The chain couples TRBV2 to TRBJ1-3; tentative D call: TRBD1 (6 bases). With 5 bases removed from V and 4 bases from J, the gap between germline ends came to 9 bases. The CDR3 is made up of 13 amino acids. Germline V gene sequence: CDR1 SNHLY, CDR2 FYNNEI. The DNA for the CDR3 is TGTGCCAGCAGTTACGACAGGGGAAACACCATATATTTT. The encoded protein is CASSYDRGNTIYF. Supplemented by reference TRBV2 and TRBJ1-3, the full variable domain reads EPEVTQTPSHQVTQMGQEVILRCVPISNHLYFYWYRQILGQKVEFLVSFYNNEISEKSEIFDDQFSVERPDGSNFTLKIRSTKLEDSAMYFCASSYDRGNTIYFGEGSWLTVV.

This clone turned up a few times. One end of the junction does not line up with germline, which may come from a read error. J is TRBJ1-1 and V is TRBV5-1; possible D gene TRBD1, 6 bases. Germline V lookup: CDR1 SGHRS, CDR2 YFSETQ. CDR3 length equals 15 residues. CDR3 amino acids: CASSLEGGRITEAFF. The CDR3 DNA is TGCGCCAGCAGTTTGGAGGGGGGGCGCATTACTGAAGCTTTCTTT. The full variable domain, in which reference TRBV5-1 and TRBJ1-1 provide the parts outside the CDR3, is KAGVTQTPRYLIKTRGQQVTLSCSPISGHRSVSWYQQTPGQGLQFLFEYFSETQRNKGNFPGRFSGRQFSNSRSEMNVSTLELGDSALYLCASSLEGGRITEAFFGQGTRLTVV.